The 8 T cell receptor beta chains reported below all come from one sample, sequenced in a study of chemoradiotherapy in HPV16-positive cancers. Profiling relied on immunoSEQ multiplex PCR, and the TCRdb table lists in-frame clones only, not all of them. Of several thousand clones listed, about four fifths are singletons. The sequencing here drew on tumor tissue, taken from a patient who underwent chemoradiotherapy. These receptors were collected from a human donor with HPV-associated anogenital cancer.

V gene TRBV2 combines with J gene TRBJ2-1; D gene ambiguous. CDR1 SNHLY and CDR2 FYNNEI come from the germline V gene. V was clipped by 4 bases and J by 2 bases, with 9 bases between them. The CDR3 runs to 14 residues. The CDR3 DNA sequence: TGTGCCAGCAGTGTGGAAAGGGCCTACAATGAGCAGTTCTTC. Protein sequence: CASSVERAYNEQFF.

The CDR3 bases are TGTGCCAGCAGCTCCCCCTGGGCCTACGAGCAGTACTTC. Its protein product is CASSSPWAYEQYF. This chain joins TRBV7-9 and TRBJ2-7; D gene uncertain. Germline V CDR1 and CDR2: SEHNR, FQNEAQ (reference sequence). Between the trimmed V and J ends, which lost 4 bases and 2 bases, there was a span of 9 bases. The CDR3 consists of 13 residues.

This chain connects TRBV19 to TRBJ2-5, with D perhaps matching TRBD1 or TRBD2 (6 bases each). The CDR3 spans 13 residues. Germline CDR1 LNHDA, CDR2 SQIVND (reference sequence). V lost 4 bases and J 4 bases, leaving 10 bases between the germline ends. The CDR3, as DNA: TGTGCCAGTAGTACACAGGGAGGAGAGACCCAGTACTTC. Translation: CASSTQGGETQYF.

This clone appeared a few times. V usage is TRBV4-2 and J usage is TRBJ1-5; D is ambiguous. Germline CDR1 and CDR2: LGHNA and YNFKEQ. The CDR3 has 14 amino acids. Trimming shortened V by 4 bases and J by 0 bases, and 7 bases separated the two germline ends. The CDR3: CASSLTNSNQPQHF. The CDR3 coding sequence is TGTGCCAGCAGCCTGACGAATAGCAATCAGCCCCAGCATTTT.

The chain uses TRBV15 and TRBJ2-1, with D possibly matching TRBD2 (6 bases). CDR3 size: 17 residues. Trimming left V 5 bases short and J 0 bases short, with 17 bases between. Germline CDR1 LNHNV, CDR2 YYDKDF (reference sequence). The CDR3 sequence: CATSPRRVASSYNEQFF. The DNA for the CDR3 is TGTGCCACCAGCCCCCGGAGGGTAGCGAGCTCCTACAATGAGCAGTTCTTC.

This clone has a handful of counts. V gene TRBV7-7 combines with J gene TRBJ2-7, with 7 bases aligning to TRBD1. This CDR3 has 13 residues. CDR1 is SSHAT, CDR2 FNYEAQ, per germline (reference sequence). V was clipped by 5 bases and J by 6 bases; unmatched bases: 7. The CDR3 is CASSRTGSGEQYF. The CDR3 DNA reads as TGTGCCAGCAGCCGGACAGGTTCCGGCGAGCAGTACTTC.

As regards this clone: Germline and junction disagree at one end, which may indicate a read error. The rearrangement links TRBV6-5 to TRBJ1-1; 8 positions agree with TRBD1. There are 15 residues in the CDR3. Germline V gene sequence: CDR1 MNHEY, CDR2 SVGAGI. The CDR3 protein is CASGYSGQGDTEAFF. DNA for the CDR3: TGTGCCAGCGGTTACTCCGGACAGGGAGACACTGAAGCTTTCTTT.

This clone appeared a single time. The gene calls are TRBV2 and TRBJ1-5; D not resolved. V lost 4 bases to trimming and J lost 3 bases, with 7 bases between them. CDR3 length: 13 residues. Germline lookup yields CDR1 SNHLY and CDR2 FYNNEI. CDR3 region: CASSAQNNQPQHF. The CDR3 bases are TGTGCCAGCAGTGCTCAGAACAATCAGCCCCAGCATTTT.